These T cell receptor beta chains were read from a single sample in a study of cytomegalovirus exposure and HLA in healthy donors. The method was immunoSEQ multiplex PCR; TCRdb's version includes in-frame clones alone and lacks a portion of them. There are about 64,000 clones in the sample; 85% to 90% occur only once, and around 10% lies in the top ten. Sequencing was done on a sample of PBMCs. These receptors originate from a female donor in good health and CMV-seronegative. CDR3s include the opening cysteine and the closing phenylalanine or tryptophan. Each record gives: J gene, clone size, V gene, D gene, CDR3 protein, CDR3 DNA. D genes are given only for firm matches. Expanded clones are given a class, and other clones once, few, many or no size at all.

>TRBJ2-7|once|TRBV7-9|-
CASSSRGRGEQYF
TGTGCCAGCAGCTCCAGGGGACGGGGCGAGCAGTACTTC
>TRBJ2-3|-|TRBV4-2|-
CASSQVAAGGTDTQYF
TGTGCCAGCAGCCAAGTCGCCGCAGGGGGCACAGATACGCAGTATTTT
>TRBJ2-3|-|TRBV28|TRBD2
CASSPSGFSGALHSTDTQYF
TGTGCCAGCAGCCCCTCTGGGTTTAGCGGGGCCCTACATAGCACAGATACGCAGTATTTT
>TRBJ2-7|once|TRBV7-8|TRBD2
CASSRSGTSLYEQYF
TGTGCCAGCAGCCGCTCCGGGACTAGCCTCTACGAGCAGTACTTC
>TRBJ2-1|-|TRBV30|TRBD2
CAKTSGGQVEQFF
TGTGCCAAGACTAGCGGGGGGCAGGTTGAGCAGTTCTTC
>TRBJ1-1|-|TRBV7-9|-
CSSSLAPTSTEAFF
TGTTCCAGCAGCTTAGCGCCTACGAGCACTGAAGCTTTCTTT
>TRBJ2-3|-|TRBV4-1|TRBD2
CASSRTGLAGGAFTDTQYF
TGCGCCAGCAGCCGGACGGGACTAGCGGGGGGGGCCTTCACAGATACGCAGTATTTT
>TRBJ1-1|-|TRBV28|TRBD1
CASSWAGQGRGNTEAFF
TGTGCCAGCAGCTGGGCCGGACAGGGGAGAGGAAACACTGAAGCTTTCTTT
>TRBJ2-7|-|TRBV6-1|TRBD2
CASSREGGIFYEQYF
TGTGCCAGCAGTAGGGAGGGAGGGATTTTCTACGAGCAGTACTTC
>TRBJ2-2|-|TRBV27|-
CASSTTTNTGELFF
TGTGCCAGCAGTACAACTACCAACACCGGGGAGCTGTTTTTT
>TRBJ2-7|-|TRBV10-3|-
CAISEPGQLYEQYF
TGTGCCATCAGTGAGCCCGGACAGCTCTACGAGCAGTACTTC
>TRBJ1-1|-|TRBV6-5|-
CASSYSGVGTEAFF
TGTGCCAGCAGTTACTCAGGGGTCGGTACTGAAGCTTTCTTT
>TRBJ2-7|-|TRBV28|TRBD1
CASSWSWDRETYEQYF
TGTGCCAGCAGTTGGTCCTGGGACAGGGAGACCTACGAGCAGTACTTC
>TRBJ1-1|-|TRBV27|-
CASSWTANTEAFF
TGTGCCAGCTCTTGGACAGCGAACACTGAAGCTTTCTTT
>TRBJ2-7|few|TRBV7-2|TRBD2
CASSFYSGSPSYEQYF
TGTGCCAGCAGCTTCTATAGCGGGAGCCCTTCCTACGAGCAGTACTTC
>TRBJ2-1|-|TRBV21-1|-
CASSPGGQGTYNEQFF
TGTGCCAGCAGCCCAGGGGGACAGGGGACCTACAATGAGCAGTTCTTC
>TRBJ2-7|-|TRBV18|TRBD1
CASSPGTGNYEQYF
TGTGCCAGCTCACCGGGGACAGGGAACTACGAGCAGTACTTC
>TRBJ1-2|-|TRBV10-3|TRBD1
CATGNRGTNYGYTF
TGTGCCACCGGGAACAGGGGAACTAACTATGGCTACACCTTC
>TRBJ2-3|few|TRBV27|TRBD2
CASSSSGHTDTQYF
TGTGCCAGCAGTAGTAGCGGGCACACAGATACGCAGTATTTT
>TRBJ2-7|-|TRBV28|TRBD2
CASSSGLAGGREQYF
TGTGCCAGCAGTTCAGGACTAGCGGGAGGCCGCGAGCAGTACTTC
>TRBJ2-1|-|TRBV10-1|TRBD1
CASSGPGTGPRNEQFF
TGCGCCAGCAGTGGCCCCGGGACAGGGCCACGCAATGAGCAGTTCTTC
>TRBJ2-3|-|TRBV4-1|-
CASSQDSWAASSTDTQYF
TGCGCCAGCAGCCAAGATTCTTGGGCAGCCTCTAGCACAGATACGCAGTATTTT
>TRBJ1-5|-|TRBV2|TRBD1
CASNDRAGDQPQHF
TGTGCCAGCAACGACAGGGCCGGGGATCAGCCCCAGCATTTT
>TRBJ2-7|-|TRBV11-2|-
CASSLAAGAYEQYF
TGTGCCAGCAGCTTAGCCGCCGGGGCCTACGAGCAGTACTTC
>TRBJ1-1|once|TRBV5-4|-
CASSLPAGMNTEAFF
TGTGCCAGCAGCTTGCCGGCAGGGATGAACACTGAAGCTTTCTTT
>TRBJ2-3|-|TRBV7-9|-
CASSVLGGTQYF
TGTGCCAGCAGCGTCTTAGGGGGTACGCAGTATTTT
>TRBJ1-5|-|TRBV9|TRBD1
CASSGTGDQPQHF
TGTGCCAGCAGCGGGACAGGGGATCAGCCCCAGCATTTT
>TRBJ2-4|-|TRBV28|TRBD1
CASSGGGQGKNIQYF
TGTGCCAGCAGTGGGGGGGGACAGGGCAAAAACATTCAGTACTTC
>TRBJ2-1|-|TRBV4-1|TRBD2
CASSQDEGLAGVEQFF
TGCGCCAGCAGCCAAGATGAGGGACTAGCGGGAGTTGAGCAGTTCTTC
>TRBJ2-5|-|TRBV7-8|-
CASSIGGRDKETQYF
TGTGCCAGCAGCATTGGGGGCCGGGACAAGGAGACCCAGTACTTC
>TRBJ2-1|-|TRBV19|TRBD2
CASSELAGGDNEQFF
TGTGCCAGTAGTGAACTAGCGGGAGGCGACAATGAGCAGTTCTTC
>TRBJ2-7|-|TRBV6-5|TRBD1
CASSYGTGNEQYF
TGTGCCAGCAGTTACGGGACAGGGAACGAGCAGTACTTC
>TRBJ1-3|-|TRBV4-2|-
CASSQGSQYSGNTIYF
TGTGCCAGCAGTCAAGGATCGCAGTACTCTGGAAACACCATATATTTT